The 15 T cell receptor beta chains below were found in one sample sequenced in a study of cytomegalovirus exposure and HLA in healthy donors. The PCR employed 60 Vbeta primers together with 13 Jbeta primers. Here immunoSEQ multiplex PCR was the method, and the copy in TCRdb shows in-frame clones only, minus some. The table shows tens of thousands of clones, with over 75% occurring only once. Sequenced: PBMCs. All receptors derive from a woman in her 30s in good health and CMV-seronegative.

J is TRBJ2-7 and V is TRBV7-9; D may be TRBD1 (5 bases). In germline, CDR1 is SEHNR, CDR2 FQNEAQ (reference sequence). V lost 4 bases, J lost 2 bases, and 6 bases lay in between. This CDR3 has 12 residues. As DNA, the CDR3 is TGTGCCAGCAGCTACAGGCCCTACGAGCAGTACTTC. Its protein is CASSYRPYEQYF.

This rearrangement joins TRBV7-2 to TRBJ2-7; D perhaps matches TRBD2 (6 bases). This CDR3 has 16 amino acids. Germline V lookup: CDR1 SGHTA, CDR2 FQGNSA. Trimming pared 1 base from V and 0 bases from J, leaving 13 bases between. Here the CDR3 reads CASSLGVGGASYEQYF. The DNA for the CDR3 is TGTGCCAGCAGCTTAGGGGTGGGCGGGGCCTCCTACGAGCAGTACTTC.

This chain uses TRBV5-1 with TRBJ1-1; no clear D gene. V was cut by 4 bases and J by 0 bases, with 13 bases left in between. The CDR3 runs to 15 residues. In germline, CDR1 is SGHRS, CDR2 YFSETQ. CDR3 DNA sequence: TGCGCCAGCAGCGGATCGACGGGAATGAACACTGAAGCTTTCTTT. As protein: CASSGSTGMNTEAFF.

The gene calls are TRBV6-1 and TRBJ1-1; possibly TRBD1 for D (6 bases). V was pared by 2 bases and J by 11 bases, with 18 bases between. Germline CDR1 and CDR2: MNHNS and SASEGT. The CDR3 length is 14 residues. Here the CDR3 reads CASSEPPGGGGAFF. DNA of the CDR3: TGTGCCAGCAGTGAACCCCCCGGGGGCGGGGGGGCTTTCTTT.

The chain carries TRBV6-1 and TRBJ1-4; 7 bases fit TRBD1. V lost 1 base and J lost 14; bases outside the gene matches: 7. CDR3 length: 13 residues. The germline CDR1 and CDR2 sequences are MNHNS and SASEGT. CDR3: CASSEGLTGWLFF. In DNA, the CDR3 is TGTGCCAGCAGTGAAGGGCTGACAGGGTGGCTGTTTTTT.

This clone was observed once. The chain's CDR3 is CASSKQGNSPLHF. DNA of the CDR3: TGTGCCAGTAGTAAACAGGGTAATTCACCCCTCCACTTT. This chain uses TRBV19 with TRBJ1-6; D possibly corresponds to TRBD1 (6 bases). Germline CDR1 is LNHDA and CDR2 is SQIVND (reference sequence). The CDR3 runs to 13 residues. Trimming took 4 bases from V and 6 from J, leaving 7 bases between them.

This rearrangement joins TRBV30 to TRBJ2-7; TRBD2 might be the D (5 bases). Germline assignment: CDR1 GTSNPN and CDR2 SVGIG (reference sequence). The V and J ends lost 2 bases and 7 bases respectively, with 12 bases between them. The CDR3 has 12 amino acids. The DNA of the CDR3 is TGTGCCTGGAGTTTCATAGCGAGAGAGCAGTACTTC. Encoded protein: CAWSFIAREQYF.

This clone showed up just a few times. V usage is TRBV4-1 and J usage is TRBJ1-1; weak D call: TRBD1 (6 bases). Trimming removed 3 bases at V and 8 bases at J, with 10 bases between. The CDR3 consists of 12 residues. Germline V lookup: CDR1 MGHRA, CDR2 YSYEKL. The DNA for the CDR3 is TGCGCCAGCAGCCAGGACGACAGGGAAGCTTTCTTT. Protein: CASSQDDREAFF.

The chain recombines TRBV6-5 with TRBJ2-2; D not resolved. Deletions cut 2 bases from V and 5 bases from J, with 12 bases between. CDR3 size: 15 residues. The germline V gene has CDR1 MNHEY and CDR2 SVGAGI. The CDR3 DNA follows: TGTGCCAGCAGTTACGTGGAGCCTGTGACCGGGGAGCTGTTTTTT. It encodes CASSYVEPVTGELFF.

The chain joins TRBV29-1 to TRBJ2-3; tentative D call: TRBD2 (6 bases). Trimming removed 3 bases from V and 8 bases from J, with 12 bases in between. Germline CDR1 reads SQVTM; CDR2 reads ANQGSEA. The CDR3 consists of 12 residues. The CDR3 DNA follows: TGCAGCGTTGATGTCGGGGGAGGTACGCAGTATTTT. It yields the protein CSVDVGGGTQYF.

This chain links TRBV7-2 with TRBJ2-5; 11 positions agree with TRBD2. The CDR3 sequence is 15 residues long. Looked up from germline, CDR1 is SGHTA and CDR2 is FQGNSA. The ends lost 5 bases at V and 5 bases at J; junction bases unmatched: 7. CDR3 in amino acids: CASSATSGAQETQYF. For the CDR3, the DNA is TGTGCCAGCAGCGCGACTAGCGGGGCTCAGGAGACCCAGTACTTC.

V is TRBV9 and J is TRBJ2-7; 9 bases are shared with TRBD1. The CDR3 length is 16 residues. Germline V gene lookup returns CDR1 SGDLS and CDR2 YYNGEE. The ends lost 2 bases at V and 3 bases at J; junction bases unmatched: 9. The chain's CDR3 is CASSVDPGTGNYEQYF. The CDR3 region has the DNA TGTGCCAGCAGCGTTGACCCCGGGACAGGGAACTACGAGCAGTACTTC.

The rearrangement uses TRBV29-1 and TRBJ1-2; 7 bases map to TRBD1. Germline assignment: CDR1 SQVTM and CDR2 ANQGSEA. Trimming cost V 5 bases and J 1 base; bases outside gene matches: 4. The CDR3 loop spans 13 amino acids. The CDR3 loop is CSVWTGVNYGYTF. The CDR3 DNA sequence: TGCAGCGTTTGGACAGGTGTTAACTATGGCTACACCTTC.

The V call is TRBV28, the J call TRBJ1-1; TRBD1 aligns across 8 bases. Germline V gene data show CDR1 as MDHEN and CDR2 as SYDVKM. The CDR3 spans 14 residues. V shed 7 bases and J 2 bases; nucleotides not matched to a gene: 6. The CDR3 DNA sequence: TGTGCCAGCACAACAGGGGGGACAAACACTGAAGCTTTCTTT. It yields the protein CASTTGGTNTEAFF.

The V call is TRBV15, the J call TRBJ1-1; TRBD1 agrees at 7 bases. The CDR3 runs 14 residues. The V segment lost 6 bases and the J segment 1 base; nucleotides outside the gene matches: 5. The germline gives CDR1 LNHNV, CDR2 YYDKDF (reference sequence). CDR3 DNA: TGTGCCACCAGTCCCGGGACAGAGAACACTGAAGCTTTCTTT. Translation: CATSPGTENTEAFF.